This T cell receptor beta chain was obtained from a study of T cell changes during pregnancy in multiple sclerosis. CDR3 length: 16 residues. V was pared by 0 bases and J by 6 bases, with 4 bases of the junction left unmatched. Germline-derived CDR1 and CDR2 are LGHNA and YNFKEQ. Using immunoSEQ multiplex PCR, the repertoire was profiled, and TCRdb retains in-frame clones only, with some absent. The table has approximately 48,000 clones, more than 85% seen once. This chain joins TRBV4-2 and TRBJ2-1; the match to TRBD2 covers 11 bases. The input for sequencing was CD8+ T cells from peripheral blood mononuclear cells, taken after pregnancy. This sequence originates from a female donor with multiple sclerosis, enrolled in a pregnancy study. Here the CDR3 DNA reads TGTGCCAGCAGCCAAGAAGGGACTAGCGGATTCAATGAGCAGTTCTTC. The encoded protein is CASSQEGTSGFNEQFF.